A single sample gave rise to the 15 T cell receptor beta chains below, sequenced in a study of early T cells in non-severe SARS-CoV-2 infection. TCRdb called the 5' RACE reads again in MiXCR, with one record for every CDR3 protein. The sample contains about 110,000 distinct CDR3 sequences, over 10% of which appear only once. Sequencing used whole blood. The receptors stem from an adult who was a healthcare worker with PCR-confirmed SARS-CoV-2 infection or an uninfected control (not recorded which).

In this sample, this clonotype turned up a few times. The chain joins TRBV6-1 to TRBJ2-3; TRBD1 matches 12 bases. Germline trimming cut 5 bases from V and 5 bases from J; bases unmatched to any gene: 8. This CDR3 is 16 amino acids long. Germline lookup yields CDR1 MNHNS and CDR2 SASEGT. CDR3: CASSYPGTGGGDTQYF. The CDR3 bases are TGTGCCAGCAGTTACCCCGGGACAGGGGGCGGAGATACGCAGTATTTT.

In its sample, this clonotype was seen many times. The chain combines TRBV7-9 with TRBJ1-1; TRBD1 is a possible D gene (6 bases). Germline V gene sequence: CDR1 SEHNR, CDR2 FQNEAQ (reference sequence). This CDR3 region has 14 residues. Between the trimmed V and J ends, which lost 5 bases and 1 base, there was a span of 11 bases. CDR3 in amino acids: CASSPTGPNTEAFF. The CDR3, as DNA: TGTGCCAGCAGCCCGACAGGCCCGAACACTGAAGCTTTCTTT. Together with reference TRBV7-9 and TRBJ1-1, the CDR3 gives the full variable domain: DTGVSQNPRHKITKRGQNVTFRCDPISEHNRLYWYRQTLGQGPEFLTYFQNEAQLEKSRLLSDRFSAERPKGSFSTLEIQRTEQGDSAMYLCASSPTGPNTEAFFGQGTRLTVV.

The V call is TRBV19, the J call TRBJ2-1; perhaps TRBD2 as D (6 bases). V gave up 2 bases and J gave up 2 bases, with 13 bases separating them. The CDR3 consists of 16 residues. The germline V gene has CDR1 LNHDA and CDR2 SQIVND (reference sequence). The CDR3 loop reads CASSILGGRTYNEQFF. For the CDR3, the DNA is TGTGCCAGTAGTATACTAGGAGGGCGCACCTACAATGAGCAGTTCTTC.

In its sample, this clonotype was seen many times. CDR3 sequence: CASSLSGDVLTYEQYF. Here the CDR3 DNA reads TGTGCCAGCAGTCTAAGCGGGGACGTCCTAACCTACGAGCAGTACTTC. The chain joins TRBV12-3 or TRBV12-4 to TRBJ2-7; 7 nucleotides match TRBD2. The CDR3 covers 16 residues. V trimming: 5 bases; J trimming: 2 bases; junction bases outside the gene matches: 12.

This clonotype occurred many times. The gene calls are TRBV20-1 and TRBJ2-7; D may match TRBD1 or TRBD2 (5 bases each). The CDR3 sequence is 12 residues long. Trimming shortened V by 5 bases and J by 6 bases, and 14 bases separated the two germline ends. Germline V gene sequence: CDR1 DFQATT, CDR2 SNEGSKA (reference sequence). The CDR3 sequence: CSASHRDLEQYF. In DNA form, the CDR3 reads TGCAGTGCTTCACACCGGGACCTCGAGCAGTACTTC.

This clonotype has at least ten counts. The chain recombines TRBV19 with TRBJ2-5; D is uncertain. Between the trimmed V and J ends, which lost 4 bases and 4 bases, there was a span of 10 bases. Germline V CDR1 and CDR2: LNHDA, SQIVND (reference sequence). This CDR3 comprises 13 residues. The CDR3 DNA is TGTGCCAGTAGTACAAGCGTTAGAGAGACCCAGTACTTC. Encoded protein: CASSTSVRETQYF.

This clonotype has more than one count but fewer than ten. Written as DNA, the CDR3 is TGTGCCAGCAGCCAAGGACTAGCGGGGGCCATCTACAATGAGCAGTTCTTC. It yields the protein CASSQGLAGAIYNEQFF. V and J are TRBV14 and TRBJ2-1, with TRBD2 matching over 12 bases. The CDR3 totals 17 residues. From germline, CDR1 is SGHDN and CDR2 FVKESK. V trimming: 1 base; J trimming: 3 bases; junction bases outside the gene matches: 4.

This clonotype was observed a handful of times. This rearrangement joins TRBV6-5 to TRBJ1-6; TRBD1 might be the D (6 bases). Germline CDR1 MNHEY, CDR2 SVGAGI. V lost 6 bases and J 0 bases, leaving 12 bases between the germline ends. This CDR3 is built from 16 residues. The CDR3 sequence: CASSSGQTSYNSPLHF. The CDR3, as DNA: TGTGCCAGCAGCTCCGGACAGACCTCCTATAATTCACCCCTCCACTTT.

The chain joins TRBV10-3 to TRBJ1-2, with D possibly TRBD1 on 6 matching bases. The CDR3 has 15 residues. CDR1 is ENHRY and CDR2 is SYGVKD in the germline V gene. V was trimmed by 3 bases and J by 7 bases, leaving 18 bases between them. Here the CDR3 DNA reads TGTGCCATCAGTGAAGTCGGGACAACATATTTTGGCTACACCTTC. Protein: CAISEVGTTYFGYTF.

This clonotype occurred many times. The rearrangement links TRBV20-1 to TRBJ1-5; TRBD1 matches 7 bases. Unmatched junction bases numbered 6, after V lost 5 bases and J lost 2 bases. The CDR3 totals 14 residues. Looked up from germline, CDR1 is DFQATT and CDR2 is SNEGSKA (reference sequence). The CDR3 spells CSAYRQGGNQPQHF. The CDR3 DNA is TGCAGTGCTTACCGACAGGGCGGCAATCAGCCCCAGCATTTT.

This clonotype has at least ten counts. The V and J genes are TRBV11-3 and TRBJ2-1; 10 nucleotides align to TRBD2. The germline V gene encodes CDR1 SGHNT and CDR2 YENEEA. J was trimmed by 2 bases and V by 1 base; bases with no gene match: 8. The CDR3 loop spans 18 amino acids. The CDR3 DNA sequence: TGTGCCAGCAGCTTAGGGTCCCTAGCGGGAGCCCCCTACAATGAGCAGTTCTTC. Protein sequence: CASSLGSLAGAPYNEQFF.

On this clonotype itself: This could be a read error, since a much larger clone is one nucleotide away. V and J are TRBV4-1 and TRBJ2-5, with D unresolved. This CDR3 has 15 amino acids. Germline CDR1 MGHRA, CDR2 YSYEKL. CDR3 amino acids: CAISQRTRLQETQYF. The CDR3 nucleotides are TGCGCCATCAGCCAAAGAACGAGACTCCAAGAGACCCAGTACTTC.

In its sample, this clonotype was seen many times. The chain employs TRBV7-3 and TRBJ2-6, with D uncertain. Trimming took 2 bases from V and 3 from J, leaving 11 bases between them. CDR1 is SGHTA and CDR2 is FQGTGA in the germline V gene. CDR3 length equals 16 residues. CDR3 residues: CASSLGPELGANVLTF. CDR3 DNA: TGTGCCAGCAGCTTAGGGCCGGAACTTGGGGCCAACGTCCTGACTTTC.

The table lists this clonotype with a few counts. The chain links TRBV20-1 to TRBJ1-3, with TRBD1 matching 9 bases. CDR1 and CDR2 from the germline V gene are DFQATT and SNEGSKA (reference sequence). This CDR3 contains 18 residues. The V segment lost 0 bases and the J segment 0 bases; nucleotides outside the gene matches: 9. For the CDR3, the DNA is TGCAGTGCTAGAGATCTTACAGGGGGCCGGGACTCTGGAAACACCATATATTTT. This encodes CSARDLTGGRDSGNTIYF.

This clonotype has only a few counts. The chain links TRBV5-1 to TRBJ2-1; 8 bases are shared with TRBD2. The germline V gene has CDR1 SGHRS and CDR2 YFSETQ. V was pared by 4 bases and J by 5 bases, with 8 bases of the junction left unmatched. CDR3 length: 15 residues. As DNA, the CDR3 is TGCGCCAGCAGCAGTTCGGGACTAGATAACAATGAGCAGTTCTTC. It codes for CASSSSGLDNNEQFF. Filled out from reference TRBV5-1 and TRBJ2-1, the complete variable domain reads KAGVTQTPRYLIKTRGQQVTLSCSPISGHRSVSWYQQTPGQGLQFLFEYFSETQRNKGNFPGRFSGRQFSNSRSEMNVSTLELGDSALYLCASSSSGLDNNEQFFGPGTRLTVL.